This T cell receptor (beta chain) was observed in a study of T cells in Graves' hyperthyroidism and ophthalmopathy. Study outcomes and limitations: Ophthalmopathy stood apart from stable hyperthyroidism in a 13 V-J model.

Using 10 ml of fresh peripheral blood, PBMCs were prepared. After removal of 5 bases from V and 5 bases from J, the junction contained 6 bases not matched to a gene. This CDR3 has 15 amino acids. CDR1 LGHDT and CDR2 YNNKEL come from the germline V gene (reference sequence). This clonotype was detected many times. Antigen unknown. RNA transcripts were the template for amplifying TCR beta CDR3 regions. Initially, a first-round RT-PCR of the TCR CDR3 employed the HTBI primer set. In TCRdb, the multiplex PCR reads were re-called with MiXCR into one record per CDR3 protein. The table shows around 420,000 distinct CDR3 sequences, with 15% to 18% occurring only once.

V usage is TRBV3-1 and J usage is TRBJ2-1; 10 bases agree with TRBD2. The TCR sequence derives from a woman aged 18-35 years with Graves' hyperthyroidism. Sample: blood. DNA for the CDR3: TGTGCCAGCAGCGATAGGACTAGCGGTAACAATGAGCAGTTCTTC. Its translation: CASSDRTSGNNEQFF.